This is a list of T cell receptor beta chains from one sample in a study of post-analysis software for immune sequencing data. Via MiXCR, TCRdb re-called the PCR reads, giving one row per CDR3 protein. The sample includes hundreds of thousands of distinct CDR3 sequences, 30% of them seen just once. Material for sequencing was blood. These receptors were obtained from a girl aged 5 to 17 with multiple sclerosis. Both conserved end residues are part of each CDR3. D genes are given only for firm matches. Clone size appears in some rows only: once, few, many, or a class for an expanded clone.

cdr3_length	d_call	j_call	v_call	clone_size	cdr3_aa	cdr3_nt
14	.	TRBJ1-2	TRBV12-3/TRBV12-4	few	CASSFGSRNYGYTF	TGTGCCAGCAGTTTCGGCAGCAGGAACTATGGCTACACCTTC
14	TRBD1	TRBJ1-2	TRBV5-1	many	CASSLAGTGGGYTF	TGCGCCAGCAGCTTGGCTGGGACAGGGGGAGGCTACACCTTC
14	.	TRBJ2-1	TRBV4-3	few	CASSQVVFYDEQFF	TGCGCCAGCAGCCAAGTGGTTTTTTACGATGAGCAGTTCTTC
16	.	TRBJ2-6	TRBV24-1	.	CATGRQETTGANVLTF	TGTGCCACCGGGAGACAAGAGACGACTGGGGCCAACGTCCTGACTTTC
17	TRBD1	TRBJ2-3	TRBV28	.	CASSLRDRGLVADTQYF	TGTGCCAGCAGCCTGAGGGACAGGGGGTTGGTAGCAGATACGCAGTATTTT
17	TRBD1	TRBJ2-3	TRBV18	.	CASSPPVDRQGPDTQYF	TGTGCCAGCTCACCACCTGTGGATCGACAGGGACCAGATACGCAGTATTTT
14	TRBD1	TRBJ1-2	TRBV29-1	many	CSVAGQGFNYGYTF	TGCAGCGTCGCGGGACAGGGGTTTAACTATGGCTACACCTTC
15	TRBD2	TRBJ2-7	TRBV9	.	CASSVGAGVSYEQYF	TGTGCCAGCAGCGTTGGGGCGGGAGTATCGTACGAGCAGTACTTC
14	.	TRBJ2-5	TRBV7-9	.	CASSLESGKETQYF	TGTGCCAGCAGCTTAGAGTCGGGGAAAGAGACCCAGTACTTC
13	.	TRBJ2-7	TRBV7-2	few	CASSNLLANEQYF	TGTGCCAGCAGCAACCTCCTCGCGAACGAGCAGTACTTC
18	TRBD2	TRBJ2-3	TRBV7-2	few	CASSPRRVAGAQTDTQYF	TGTGCCAGCAGCCCCCGTCGGGTAGCGGGAGCGCAAACAGATACGCAGTATTTT
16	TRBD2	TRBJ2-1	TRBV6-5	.	CASSYSLAGSGNEQFF	TGTGCCAGCAGTTACTCGCTAGCGGGATCGGGAAATGAGCAGTTCTTC
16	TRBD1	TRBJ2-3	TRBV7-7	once	CASSSQPGQGTDTQYF	TGTGCTAGCAGCTCCCAACCGGGACAGGGGACAGATACGCAGTATTTT
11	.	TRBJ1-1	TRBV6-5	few	CASAQGQEAFF	TGTGCCAGCGCTCAGGGGCAGGAAGCTTTCTTT
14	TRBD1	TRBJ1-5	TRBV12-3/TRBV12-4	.	CASGGDRGNQPQHF	TGTGCCAGCGGGGGGGACAGGGGCAATCAGCCCCAGCATTTT
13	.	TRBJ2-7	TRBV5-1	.	CASTGGTSYEQYF	TGCGCCAGCACTGGGGGCACTTCGTACGAGCAGTACTTC
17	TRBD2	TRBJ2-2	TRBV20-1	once	CSARLRLAGSTGGELFF	TGCAGTGCTAGACTGAGGCTAGCGGGGTCAACCGGCGGGGAGCTGTTTTTT
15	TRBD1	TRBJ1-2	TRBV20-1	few	CSARKRQGPNYGYTF	TGCAGTGCTAGAAAACGACAGGGGCCTAACTATGGCTACACCTTC
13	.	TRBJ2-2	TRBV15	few	CATSRGVSGELFF	TGTGCCACCAGCAGAGGGGTTTCTGGGGAGCTGTTTTTT
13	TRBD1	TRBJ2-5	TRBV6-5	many	CASSGQVQETQYF	TGTGCCAGCAGCGGACAGGTGCAAGAGACCCAGTACTTC
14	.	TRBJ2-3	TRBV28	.	CASSLPINTDTQYF	TGTGCCAGCAGTTTACCTATCAACACAGATACGCAGTATTTT
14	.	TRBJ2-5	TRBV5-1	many	CASSLQGPGGTQYF	TGCGCCAGCAGCTTACAGGGGCCGGGGGGGACCCAGTACTTC
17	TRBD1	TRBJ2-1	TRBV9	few	CASSVAPGDSSYNEQFF	TGTGCCAGCAGCGTAGCTCCCGGGGACAGCTCCTACAATGAGCAGTTCTTC
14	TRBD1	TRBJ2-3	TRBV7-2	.	CASAQGFGTDTQYF	TGTGCCAGCGCACAGGGGTTCGGGACAGATACGCAGTATTTT
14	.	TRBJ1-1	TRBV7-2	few	CASSQLGGTTEAFF	TGTGCCAGCAGCCAGCTCGGGGGGACGACTGAAGCTTTCTTT
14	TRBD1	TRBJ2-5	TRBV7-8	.	CASIGGTGGGKQYF	TGTGCCAGCATCGGGGGGACAGGGGGCGGAAAACAGTACTTC
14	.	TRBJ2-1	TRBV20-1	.	CSATTGQDYNEQFF	TGCAGTGCCACGACAGGACAAGATTACAATGAGCAGTTCTTC
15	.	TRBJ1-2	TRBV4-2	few	CASSQDGGRYYGYTF	TGTGCCAGCAGCCAAGACGGGGGGCGCTACTATGGCTACACCTTC
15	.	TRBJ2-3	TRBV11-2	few	CASSLAPGRAEAQYF	TGTGCCAGCAGCTTAGCCCCTGGACGCGCGGAGGCGCAGTATTTT
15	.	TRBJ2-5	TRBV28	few	CASSLSPQGLETQYF	TGTGCCAGCAGTTTATCCCCCCAGGGCTTGGAGACCCAGTACTTC
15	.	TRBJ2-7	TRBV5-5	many	CASSSTGLPFYEQYF	TGTGCCAGCAGCTCAACGGGACTCCCTTTCTACGAGCAGTACTTC
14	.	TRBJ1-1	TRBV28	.	CASSLGRWGTEAFF	TGTGCCAGCAGTTTAGGCCGATGGGGGACTGAAGCTTTCTTT
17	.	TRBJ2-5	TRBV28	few	CASKSWGDGTVQETQYF	TGTGCCAGCAAGAGTTGGGGGGATGGGACAGTCCAAGAGACCCAGTACTTC
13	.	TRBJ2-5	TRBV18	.	CASSPQARETQYF	TGTGCCAGCTCACCCCAAGCTAGGGAGACCCAGTACTTC
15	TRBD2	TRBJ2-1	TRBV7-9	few	CASSLRPGGLDEQFF	TGTGCCAGCAGCTTACGACCGGGGGGGCTAGATGAGCAGTTCTTC
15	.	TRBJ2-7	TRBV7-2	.	CASSSPARGAYELYF	TGTGCCAGCAGCTCCCCGGCCCGGGGGGCCTACGAGCTGTACTTC
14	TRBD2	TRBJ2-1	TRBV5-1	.	CASSLAGGLSEQFF	TGCGCCAGCAGCTTAGCGGGGGGCCTCAGCGAGCAGTTCTTC
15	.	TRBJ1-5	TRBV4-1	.	CASSQVFNGNQPQHF	TGCGCCAGCAGCCAAGTCTTTAATGGCAATCAGCCCCAGCATTTT
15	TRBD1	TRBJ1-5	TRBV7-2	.	CASSLQQGAGQPQHF	TGTGCCAGCAGCCTACAACAGGGGGCCGGTCAGCCCCAGCATTTT
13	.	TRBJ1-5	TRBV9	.	CASSGSTGKPQHF	TGTGCCAGCAGCGGATCAACAGGGAAGCCCCAGCATTTT
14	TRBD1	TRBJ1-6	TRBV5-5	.	CASSFRDRDSPLHF	TGTGCCAGCAGCTTCCGGGACAGGGATTCACCCCTCCACTTT
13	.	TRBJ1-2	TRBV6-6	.	CAGSGVGARGYTF	TGTGCCGGCTCCGGGGTCGGGGCAAGGGGCTACACCTTC
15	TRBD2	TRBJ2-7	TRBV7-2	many	CASSSLSAGVYEQYF	TGTGCCAGCAGCTCCCTGTCTGCGGGAGTGTACGAGCAGTACTTC
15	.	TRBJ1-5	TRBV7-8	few	CASSPTAQLNQPQHF	TGTGCCAGCAGCCCAACGGCGCAGCTCAATCAGCCCCAGCATTTT
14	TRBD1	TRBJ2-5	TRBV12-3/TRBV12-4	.	CANSSGQGQETQYF	TGTGCCAACAGCTCGGGACAGGGGCAAGAGACCCAGTACTTC
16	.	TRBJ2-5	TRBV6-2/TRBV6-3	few	CASSYSRGGGRETQYF	TGTGCCAGCAGTTACTCGAGAGGGGGAGGGCGAGAGACCCAGTACTTC
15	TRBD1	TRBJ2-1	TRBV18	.	CASSPPADRVYEQFF	TGTGCCAGCTCACCACCAGCGGACAGGGTATATGAGCAGTTCTTC
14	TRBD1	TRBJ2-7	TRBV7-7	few	CASSPSGQGNEQYF	TGTGCCAGCAGCCCCTCGGGACAGGGGAACGAGCAGTACTTC
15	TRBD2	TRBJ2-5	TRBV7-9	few	CASSLGMRGRETQYF	TGTGCCAGCAGCTTAGGAATGCGGGGGAGAGAGACCCAGTACTTC